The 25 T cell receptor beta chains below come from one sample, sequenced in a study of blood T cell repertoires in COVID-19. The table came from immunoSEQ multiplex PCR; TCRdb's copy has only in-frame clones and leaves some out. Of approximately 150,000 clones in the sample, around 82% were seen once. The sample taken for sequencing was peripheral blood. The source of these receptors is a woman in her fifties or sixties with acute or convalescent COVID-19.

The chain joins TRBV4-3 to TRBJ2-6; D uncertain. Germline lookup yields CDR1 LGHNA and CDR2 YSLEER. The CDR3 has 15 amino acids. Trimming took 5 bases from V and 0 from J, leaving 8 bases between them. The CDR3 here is CASSSFRSGANVLTF. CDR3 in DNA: TGCGCCAGCAGCTCCTTTCGCTCTGGGGCCAACGTCCTGACTTTC.

The CDR3 DNA is TGTGCCACCAGTGGCTCCGGGACTAGCGCGGAGGAGCAGTTCTTC. This codes for CATSGSGTSAEEQFF. The chain uses TRBV24-1 and TRBJ2-1; the match to TRBD2 covers 10 bases. V lost 5 bases to trimming and J lost 10 bases; unmatched junction nucleotides: 10. This CDR3 region has 15 residues. Germline loops: CDR1 KGHDR, CDR2 SFDVKD.

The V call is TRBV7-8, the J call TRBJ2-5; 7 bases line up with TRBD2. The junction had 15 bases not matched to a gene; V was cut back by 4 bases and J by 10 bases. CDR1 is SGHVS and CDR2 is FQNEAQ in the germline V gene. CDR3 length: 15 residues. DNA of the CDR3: TGTGCCAGCAGCTCGAGTTTAGCGGGCCGTAACGACCAGTACTTC. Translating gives CASSSSLAGRNDQYF.

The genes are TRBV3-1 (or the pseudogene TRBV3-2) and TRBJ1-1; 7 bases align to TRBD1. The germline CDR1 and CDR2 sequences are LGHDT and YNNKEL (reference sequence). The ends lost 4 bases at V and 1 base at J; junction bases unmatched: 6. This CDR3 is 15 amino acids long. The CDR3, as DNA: TGTGCCAGCAGCCGATCCGGGACAGCGAACACTGAAGCTTTCTTT. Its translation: CASSRSGTANTEAFF.

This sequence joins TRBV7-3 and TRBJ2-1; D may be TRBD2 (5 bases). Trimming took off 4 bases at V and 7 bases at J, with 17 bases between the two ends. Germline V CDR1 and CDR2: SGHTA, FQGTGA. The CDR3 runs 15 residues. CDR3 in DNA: TGTGCCAGCAGCTCACCAAGCGCGGGTTCAAATGAGCAGTTCTTC. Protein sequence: CASSSPSAGSNEQFF. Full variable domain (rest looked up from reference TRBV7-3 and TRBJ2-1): GAGVSQTPSNKVTEKGKYVELRCDPISGHTALYWYRQSLGQGPEFLIYFQGTGAADDSGLPNDRFFAVRPEGSVSTLKIQRTERGDSAVYLCASSSPSAGSNEQFFGPGTRLTVL.

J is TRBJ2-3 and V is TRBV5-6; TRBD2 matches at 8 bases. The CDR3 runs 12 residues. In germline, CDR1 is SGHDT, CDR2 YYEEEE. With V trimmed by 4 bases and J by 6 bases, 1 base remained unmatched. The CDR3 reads CASSPGGDTQYF. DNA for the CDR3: TGTGCCAGCAGCCCGGGGGGGGATACGCAGTATTTT.

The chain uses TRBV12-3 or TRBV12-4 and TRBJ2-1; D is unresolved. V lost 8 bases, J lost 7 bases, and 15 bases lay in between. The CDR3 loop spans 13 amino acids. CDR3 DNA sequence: TGTGCCAGCCATAGACTCACCGATAATGAGCAGTTCTTC. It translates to CASHRLTDNEQFF.

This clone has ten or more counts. In DNA, the CDR3 is TGTGCCAGCAGTCCACTCGGGACAGGGCGCTTGTACGAGCAGTACTTC. The encoded protein is CASSPLGTGRLYEQYF. The genes are TRBV6-2 or TRBV6-3 and TRBJ2-7, with 9 bases aligning to TRBD1. J was trimmed by 4 bases and V by 5 bases; bases with no gene match: 12. The CDR3 is made up of 16 amino acids. Germline V lookup: CDR1 MNHEY, CDR2 SVGEGT.

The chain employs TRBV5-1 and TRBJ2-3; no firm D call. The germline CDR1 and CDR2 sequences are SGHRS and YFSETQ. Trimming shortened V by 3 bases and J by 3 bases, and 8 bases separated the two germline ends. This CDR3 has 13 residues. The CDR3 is CASSYGSTDTQYF. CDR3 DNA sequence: TGCGCCAGCAGCTACGGGTCTACAGATACGCAGTATTTT.

The CDR3, as DNA: TGTGCCAGCTCACTAGGCCCGGGACAGGGCTATGAAAAACTGTTTTTT. Its translation: CASSLGPGQGYEKLFF. The chain uses TRBV18 and TRBJ1-4; 9 nucleotides agree with TRBD1. The CDR3 has 16 residues. J gave up 6 bases and V 4 bases, and 9 bases lay outside the gene matches. The germline V gene has CDR1 KGHSH and CDR2 LQKENI.

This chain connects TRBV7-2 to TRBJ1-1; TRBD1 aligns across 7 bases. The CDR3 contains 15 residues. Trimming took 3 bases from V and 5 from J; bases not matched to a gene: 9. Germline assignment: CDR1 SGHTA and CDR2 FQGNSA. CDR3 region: CASSLAQTGQTEAFF. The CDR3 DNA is TGTGCCAGCAGCTTGGCCCAGACAGGGCAGACTGAAGCTTTCTTT.

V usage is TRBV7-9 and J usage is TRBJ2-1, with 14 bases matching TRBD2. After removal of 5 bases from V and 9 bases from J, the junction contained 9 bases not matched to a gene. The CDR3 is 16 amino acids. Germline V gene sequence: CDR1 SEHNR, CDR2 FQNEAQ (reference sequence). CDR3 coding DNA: TGTGCCAGCAGCCAACAGAAAGGGACTAGCGGGGGTGAGCAGTTCTTC. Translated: CASSQQKGTSGGEQFF.

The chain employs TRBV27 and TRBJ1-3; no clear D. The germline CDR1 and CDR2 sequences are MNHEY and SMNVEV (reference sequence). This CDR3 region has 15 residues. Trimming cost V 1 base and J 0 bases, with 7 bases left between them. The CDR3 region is CASSLFSSSGNTIYF. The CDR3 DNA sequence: TGTGCCAGCAGTTTATTCTCCAGCTCTGGAAACACCATATATTTT.

In DNA, the CDR3 is TGTGCCAGCAGCCAAGATTGGCAGTTCCACAATGAGCAGTTCTTC. It encodes CASSQDWQFHNEQFF. The rearrangement uses TRBV3-1 (or the pseudogene TRBV3-2) and TRBJ2-1; D gene ambiguous. Germline V gene data show CDR1 as LGHDT and CDR2 as YNNKEL (reference sequence). The length of the CDR3 is 15 residues. Between the trimmed V and J ends, which lost 0 bases and 5 bases, there was a span of 11 bases.

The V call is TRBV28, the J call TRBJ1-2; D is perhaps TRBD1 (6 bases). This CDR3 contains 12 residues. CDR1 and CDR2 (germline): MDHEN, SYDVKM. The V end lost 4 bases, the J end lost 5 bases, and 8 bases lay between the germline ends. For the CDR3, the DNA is TGTGCCAGCAGTTACAGGGTTTATGGCTACACCTTC. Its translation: CASSYRVYGYTF.

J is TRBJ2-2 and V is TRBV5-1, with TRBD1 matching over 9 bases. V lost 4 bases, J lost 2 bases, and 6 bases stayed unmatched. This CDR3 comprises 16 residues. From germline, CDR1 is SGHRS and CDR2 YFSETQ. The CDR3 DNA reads TGCGCCAGCAGCCCGGGGACAGGGACAAACACCGGGGAGCTGTTTTTT. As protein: CASSPGTGTNTGELFF.

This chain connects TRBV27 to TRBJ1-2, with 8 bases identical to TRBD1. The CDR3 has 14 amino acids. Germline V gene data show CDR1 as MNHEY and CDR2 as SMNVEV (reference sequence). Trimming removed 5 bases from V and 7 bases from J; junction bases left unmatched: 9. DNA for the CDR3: TGTGCCAGCAGTACAACACAGGGGGAGGGTGGCTACACCTTC. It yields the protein CASSTTQGEGGYTF.

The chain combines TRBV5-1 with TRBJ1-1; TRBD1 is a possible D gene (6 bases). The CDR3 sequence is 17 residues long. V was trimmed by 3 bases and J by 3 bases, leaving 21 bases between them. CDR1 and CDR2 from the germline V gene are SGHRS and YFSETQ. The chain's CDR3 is CASSSKRPGASDTEAFF. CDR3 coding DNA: TGCGCCAGCAGCTCGAAAAGGCCAGGGGCGAGCGACACTGAAGCTTTCTTT.

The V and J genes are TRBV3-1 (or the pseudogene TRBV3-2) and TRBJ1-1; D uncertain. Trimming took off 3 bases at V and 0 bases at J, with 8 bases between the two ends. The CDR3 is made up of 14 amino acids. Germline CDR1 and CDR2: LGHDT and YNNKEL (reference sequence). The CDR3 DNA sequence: TGTGCCAGCAGCCAGCAGGCCATGAACACTGAAGCTTTCTTT. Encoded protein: CASSQQAMNTEAFF.

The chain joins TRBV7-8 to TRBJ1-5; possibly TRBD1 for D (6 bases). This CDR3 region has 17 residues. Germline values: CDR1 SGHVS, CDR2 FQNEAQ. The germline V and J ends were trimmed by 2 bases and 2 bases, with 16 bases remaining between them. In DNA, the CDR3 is TGTGCCAGCAGCTTAAGTAGGGGGGGCGCCGGCAATCAGCCCCAGCATTTT. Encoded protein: CASSLSRGGAGNQPQHF.

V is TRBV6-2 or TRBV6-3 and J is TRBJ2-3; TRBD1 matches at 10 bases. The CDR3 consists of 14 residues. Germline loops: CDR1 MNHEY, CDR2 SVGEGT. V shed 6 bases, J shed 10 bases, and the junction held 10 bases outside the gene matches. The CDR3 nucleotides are TGTGCCAGCAGCCCCGGACAGGGGGGGAATTCGCAGTATTTT. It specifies CASSPGQGGNSQYF.

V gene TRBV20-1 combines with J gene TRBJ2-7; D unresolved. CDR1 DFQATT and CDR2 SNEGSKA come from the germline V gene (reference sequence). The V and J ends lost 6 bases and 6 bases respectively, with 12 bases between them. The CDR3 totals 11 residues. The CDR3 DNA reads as TGCAGTGCCACGAAGCTGTTCGAGCAGTACTTC. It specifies CSATKLFEQYF.

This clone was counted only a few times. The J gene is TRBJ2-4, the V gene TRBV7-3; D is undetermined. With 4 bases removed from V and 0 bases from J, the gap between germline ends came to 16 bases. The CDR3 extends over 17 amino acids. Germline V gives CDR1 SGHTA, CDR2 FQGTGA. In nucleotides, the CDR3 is TGTGCCAGCAGCTCCATTTCACGCGATGAAGCCAAAAACATTCAGTACTTC. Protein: CASSSISRDEAKNIQYF. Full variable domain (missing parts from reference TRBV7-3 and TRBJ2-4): GAGVSQTPSNKVTEKGKYVELRCDPISGHTALYWYRQSLGQGPEFLIYFQGTGAADDSGLPNDRFFAVRPEGSVSTLKIQRTERGDSAVYLCASSSISRDEAKNIQYFGAGTRLSVL.

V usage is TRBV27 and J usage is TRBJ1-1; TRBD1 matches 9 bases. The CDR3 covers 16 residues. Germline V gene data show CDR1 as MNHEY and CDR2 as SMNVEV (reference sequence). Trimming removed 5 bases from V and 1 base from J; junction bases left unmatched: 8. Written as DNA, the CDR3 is TGTGCCAGCAGTCCGCGGGGGACAGGGAAGAACACTGAAGCTTTCTTT. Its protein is CASSPRGTGKNTEAFF.

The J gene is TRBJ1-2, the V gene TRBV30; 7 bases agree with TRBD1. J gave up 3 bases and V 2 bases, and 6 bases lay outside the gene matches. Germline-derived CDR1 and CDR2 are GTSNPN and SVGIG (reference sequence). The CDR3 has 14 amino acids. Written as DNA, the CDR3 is TGTGCCTGGAGTAAGCAGGACAGGTACTATGGCTACACCTTC. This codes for CAWSKQDRYYGYTF.